This T cell receptor (beta chain) was recorded in a study of shared clonotypes between healthy human individuals. Study details: Per donor, CD8 memory used one plate, CD8 naive used two, CD4 memory used three and CD4 naive used three.

In the source study's methods: Junction-only immunoSEQ sequences carried no quality scores, so filtering differed. Libraries were prepared by immunoSEQ multiplex PCR; TCRdb keeps only in-frame clonotypes and omits some of them. V and J calls and clone size come straight from that table; D and trimming were deduced from the DNA. This sample has under 1,100,000 clones; about 80% occur once, and the top ten carry roughly 1.4%. Naive CD4+ cells were CD45RA-selected; the remaining cells were memory. The CDR3 consists of 13 residues. V was clipped by 1 base and J by 4 bases, with 7 bases between them. Germline V gene lookup returns CDR1 SEHNR and CDR2 FQNEAQ (reference sequence).

This chain connects TRBV7-9 to TRBJ2-5, with a possible D match to TRBD2 (5 bases). Input material: memory CD4+ T cells sorted from blood. The sample's subset: CD45RA-negative fraction. This sequence was found in a man aged 18 to 30 in good health. CDR3 in amino acids: CASSLEGRETQYF. The CDR3 nucleotides read TGTGCCAGCAGCTTAGAAGGGAGAGAGACCCAGTACTTC. Full variable domain (outside the CDR3, taken from reference TRBV7-9 and TRBJ2-5): DTGVSQNPRHKITKRGQNVTFRCDPISEHNRLYWYRQTLGQGPEFLTYFQNEAQLEKSRLLSDRFSAERPKGSFSTLEIQRTEQGDSAMYLCASSLEGRETQYFGPGTRLLVL.